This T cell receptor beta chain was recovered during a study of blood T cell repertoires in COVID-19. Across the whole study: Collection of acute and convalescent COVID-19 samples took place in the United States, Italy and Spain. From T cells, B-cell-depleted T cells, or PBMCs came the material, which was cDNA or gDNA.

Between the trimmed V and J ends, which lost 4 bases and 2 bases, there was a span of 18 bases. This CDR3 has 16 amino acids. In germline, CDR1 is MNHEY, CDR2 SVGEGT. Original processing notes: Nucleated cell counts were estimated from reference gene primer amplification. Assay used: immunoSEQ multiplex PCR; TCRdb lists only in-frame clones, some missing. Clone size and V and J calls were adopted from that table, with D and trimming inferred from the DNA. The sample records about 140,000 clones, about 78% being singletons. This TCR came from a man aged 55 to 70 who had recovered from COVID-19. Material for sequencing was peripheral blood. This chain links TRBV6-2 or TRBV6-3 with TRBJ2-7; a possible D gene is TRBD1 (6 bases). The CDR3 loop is CASSSPRGQTPYEQYF. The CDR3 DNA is TGTGCCAGCAGTTCACCCAGGGGCCAAACACCCTACGAGCAGTACTTC.